This entry is about one T cell receptor beta chain. The sample originates from a study of blood T cells in healthy people across ages. Combining a sample-barcoded 5' primer with a J-beta primer mix, a second PCR ran for roughly 6 to 12 cycles. One entry per CDR3 protein, called by TCRdb with MiXCR from the 5' RACE reads. The sample records 980,000 or so distinct CDR3 sequences, 40% to 60% being singletons. V shed 8 bases and J 2 bases; nucleotides not matched to a gene: 8. The CDR3 is 15 residues long. Germline V gene lookup returns CDR1 SNHLY and CDR2 FYNNEI. The sequence was collected from a man aged 25 to 40 in good health. Sequencing input: blood. The gene calls are TRBV2 and TRBJ1-5; the match to TRBD1 covers 8 bases. CDR3 sequence: CASENPGQGNQPQHF. The CDR3 coding sequence is TGTGCCAGCGAAAACCCGGGACAGGGCAATCAGCCCCAGCATTTT.